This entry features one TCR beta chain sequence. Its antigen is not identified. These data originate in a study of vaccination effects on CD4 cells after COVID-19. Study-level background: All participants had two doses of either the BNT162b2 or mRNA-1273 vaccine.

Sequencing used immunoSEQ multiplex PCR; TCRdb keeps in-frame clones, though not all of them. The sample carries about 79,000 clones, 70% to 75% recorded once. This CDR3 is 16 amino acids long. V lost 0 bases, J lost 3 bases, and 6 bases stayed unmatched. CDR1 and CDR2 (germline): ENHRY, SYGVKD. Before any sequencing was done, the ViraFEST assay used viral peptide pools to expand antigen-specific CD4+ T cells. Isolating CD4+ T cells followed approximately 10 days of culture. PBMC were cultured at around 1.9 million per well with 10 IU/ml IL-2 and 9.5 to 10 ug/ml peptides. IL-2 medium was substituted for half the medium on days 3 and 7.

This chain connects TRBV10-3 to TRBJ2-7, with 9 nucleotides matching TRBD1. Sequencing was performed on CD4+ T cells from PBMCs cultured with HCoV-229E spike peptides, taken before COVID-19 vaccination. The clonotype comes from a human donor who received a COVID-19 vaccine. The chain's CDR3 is CAISESVGTGNYEQYV. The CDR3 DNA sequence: TGTGCCATCAGTGAGTCCGTGGGGACAGGGAACTACGAGCAGTACGTC.